A selection of T cell receptor beta chains follows, all from one sample in a study of immune evolution from preneoplasia to lung adenocarcinoma. The repertoire was sequenced with immunoSEQ multiplex PCR; TCRdb's copy has only in-frame clones and lacks some. The table includes 8,500 to 10,000 clones, more than 75% detected once. Source material: FFPE lung adenocarcinoma in situ tissue. These TCRs come from an older person with lung adenocarcinoma. CDR3s include the opening cysteine and the closing phenylalanine or tryptophan. D genes are given only for firm matches. Only part of the rows carry a size: once, few, many, or a class if the clone is expanded.

cdr3_length: 15
v_call: TRBV4-2
d_call: TRBD1
clone_size: NA
j_call: TRBJ2-7
cdr3_nt: TGTGCCAGCAGCCAAGGGACAGGGGCGACCTACGAGCAGTACTTC
cdr3_aa: CASSQGTGATYEQYF

cdr3_length: 15
v_call: TRBV4-1
d_call: TRBD1
clone_size: NA
j_call: TRBJ1-6
cdr3_nt: TGCGCCAGCAGCCGCCAGGGACAGGGTAATTCACCCCTCCACTTT
cdr3_aa: CASSRQGQGNSPLHF

cdr3_length: 14
v_call: TRBV5-6
d_call: NA
clone_size: NA
j_call: TRBJ2-5
cdr3_nt: TGTGCCAGCAGCCCGACAGACCTCCAAGAGACCCAGTACTTC
cdr3_aa: CASSPTDLQETQYF

cdr3_length: 16
v_call: TRBV6-5
d_call: TRBD1
clone_size: NA
j_call: TRBJ2-7
cdr3_nt: TGTGCCAGCAGTTACCTACTGACAGGGGCTCCGCACGAGCAGTACTTC
cdr3_aa: CASSYLLTGAPHEQYF

cdr3_length: 12
v_call: TRBV15
d_call: NA
clone_size: few
j_call: TRBJ1-1
cdr3_nt: TGTGCCACCAGCAGAGTGGGCACTGAAGCTTTCTTT
cdr3_aa: CATSRVGTEAFF

cdr3_length: 13
v_call: TRBV7-8
d_call: TRBD1
clone_size: NA
j_call: TRBJ2-7
cdr3_nt: TGTGCCAGCAGCTTACAGGGGGCCTACGAGCAGTACTTC
cdr3_aa: CASSLQGAYEQYF

cdr3_length: 10
v_call: TRBV20-1
d_call: NA
clone_size: NA
j_call: TRBJ2-7
cdr3_nt: TGCAGTGCTTGGGGGAACGAGCAGTACTTC
cdr3_aa: CSAWGNEQYF

cdr3_length: 12
v_call: TRBV29-1
d_call: NA
clone_size: NA
j_call: TRBJ2-3
cdr3_nt: TGCAGCGTTGACGGGGGCACAGATACGCAGTATTTT
cdr3_aa: CSVDGGTDTQYF

cdr3_length: 16
v_call: TRBV4-3
d_call: NA
clone_size: NA
j_call: TRBJ2-1
cdr3_nt: TGCGCCAGCAGCCAAGATGGTCTAGCGAGCTACAATGAGCAGTTCTTC
cdr3_aa: CASSQDGLASYNEQFF

cdr3_length: 15
v_call: TRBV11-3
d_call: NA
clone_size: few
j_call: TRBJ1-4
cdr3_nt: TGTGCCAGCAGCATGGGGACACAAACCAATGAAAAACTGTTTTTT
cdr3_aa: CASSMGTQTNEKLFF

cdr3_length: 14
v_call: TRBV28
d_call: NA
clone_size: NA
j_call: TRBJ1-3
cdr3_nt: TGTGCCAGCACCATCTCTCTAGGGGTGGACACCATATATTTT
cdr3_aa: CASTISLGVDTIYF

cdr3_length: 15
v_call: TRBV19
d_call: NA
clone_size: few
j_call: TRBJ1-3
cdr3_nt: TGTGCCAGTAGGCACAGAACATACTCTGGAAACACCATATATTTT
cdr3_aa: CASRHRTYSGNTIYF

cdr3_length: 12
v_call: TRBV10-3
d_call: TRBD1
clone_size: NA
j_call: TRBJ1-1
cdr3_nt: TGTGCCTCTCGGACAGGGGACACTGAAGCTTTCTTT
cdr3_aa: CASRTGDTEAFF

cdr3_length: 12
v_call: TRBV6-5
d_call: NA
clone_size: NA
j_call: TRBJ1-4
cdr3_nt: TGTGCCAGCAGTGGGAGTGGAGAAAAACTGTTTTTT
cdr3_aa: CASSGSGEKLFF

cdr3_length: 15
v_call: TRBV10-1
d_call: TRBD2
clone_size: once
j_call: TRBJ2-3
cdr3_nt: TGCGCCAGCAGCGGGACTAGCGGGGGCACAGATACGCAGTATTTT
cdr3_aa: CASSGTSGGTDTQYF

cdr3_length: 13
v_call: TRBV27
d_call: NA
clone_size: NA
j_call: TRBJ1-1
cdr3_nt: TGTGCCAGCAGTTTAGCAGAGAACACTGAAGCTTTCTTT
cdr3_aa: CASSLAENTEAFF

cdr3_length: 14
v_call: TRBV27
d_call: TRBD1
clone_size: NA
j_call: TRBJ1-3
cdr3_nt: TGTGCCAGCCGACGGACAGGATCTGGAAACACCATATATTTT
cdr3_aa: CASRRTGSGNTIYF

cdr3_length: 13
v_call: TRBV7-9
d_call: NA
clone_size: NA
j_call: TRBJ2-5
cdr3_nt: TGTGCCAGCAGCTTCCCTTACCAAGAGACCCAGTACTTC
cdr3_aa: CASSFPYQETQYF

cdr3_length: 14
v_call: TRBV9
d_call: NA
clone_size: once
j_call: TRBJ1-6
cdr3_nt: TGTGCCAGCAGCGTAGAGGCTTATAATTCACCCCTCCACTTT
cdr3_aa: CASSVEAYNSPLHF

cdr3_length: 14
v_call: TRBV5-1
d_call: TRBD1
clone_size: NA
j_call: TRBJ2-3
cdr3_nt: TGCGCCAGCGGTCCCGGGACAGGGTACGATACGCAGTATTTT
cdr3_aa: CASGPGTGYDTQYF

cdr3_length: 12
v_call: TRBV7-9
d_call: NA
clone_size: NA
j_call: TRBJ2-1
cdr3_nt: TGTGCCAGCAGCTTAAACGGCGGTGAGCAGTTCTTC
cdr3_aa: CASSLNGGEQFF

cdr3_length: 11
v_call: TRBV30
d_call: NA
clone_size: once
j_call: TRBJ2-7
cdr3_nt: TGTGCCTGGACTAGCTCCTACGAGCAGTACTTC
cdr3_aa: CAWTSSYEQYF

cdr3_length: 10
v_call: TRBV11-2
d_call: NA
clone_size: NA
j_call: TRBJ2-1
cdr3_nt: TGTGCCAGCAGCTTAGAGGAGCAGTTCTTC
cdr3_aa: CASSLEEQFF

cdr3_length: 11
v_call: TRBV28
d_call: NA
clone_size: once
j_call: TRBJ2-2
cdr3_nt: TGTGCCAGCAGTACAACCGGGGAGCTGTTTTTT
cdr3_aa: CASSTTGELFF

cdr3_length: 17
v_call: TRBV7-9
d_call: TRBD1
clone_size: NA
j_call: TRBJ1-2
cdr3_nt: TGTGCCAGCAGCTCTTCCGGGACAGGGGCCATCAACTATGGCTACACCTTC
cdr3_aa: CASSSSGTGAINYGYTF

cdr3_length: 16
v_call: TRBV11-2
d_call: TRBD1
clone_size: NA
j_call: TRBJ2-3
cdr3_nt: TGTGCCAGCAGCGTAGGACAGGGGGCGCGGACAGATACGCAGTATTTT
cdr3_aa: CASSVGQGARTDTQYF

cdr3_length: 13
v_call: TRBV11-2
d_call: NA
clone_size: NA
j_call: TRBJ2-2
cdr3_nt: TGTGCCAGCAGCTTTACAGGGGGGGTAGGGCTGTTTTTT
cdr3_aa: CASSFTGGVGLFF

cdr3_length: 13
v_call: TRBV9
d_call: NA
clone_size: NA
j_call: TRBJ1-1
cdr3_nt: TGTGCCATTGACCTAGTGGAGGGCCAGACGGCTTTCTTT
cdr3_aa: CAIDLVEGQTAFF

cdr3_length: 16
v_call: TRBV2
d_call: NA
clone_size: NA
j_call: TRBJ2-1
cdr3_nt: TGTGCCAGCAGTGAAGCTCGGGGGGCGTCTTTTAATGAGCAGTTCTTC
cdr3_aa: CASSEARGASFNEQFF

cdr3_length: 15
v_call: TRBV4-3
d_call: TRBD1
clone_size: NA
j_call: TRBJ1-6
cdr3_nt: TGCGCCAGCAGCCAAGTGGGACAGGGCGATTCACCCCTCCACTTT
cdr3_aa: CASSQVGQGDSPLHF

cdr3_length: 15
v_call: TRBV6-5
d_call: NA
clone_size: NA
j_call: TRBJ1-5
cdr3_nt: TGTGCCAGCAGTTACACGACAGGATCGGATCAGCCCCAGCATTTT
cdr3_aa: CASSYTTGSDQPQHF

cdr3_length: 14
v_call: TRBV7-9
d_call: NA
clone_size: NA
j_call: TRBJ2-1
cdr3_nt: TGTGCCAGCAGCTTATGCCCCCCTTGTGCTGAGCAGTTCTTC
cdr3_aa: CASSLCPPCAEQFF

cdr3_length: 21
v_call: TRBV23-1
d_call: TRBD2
clone_size: NA
j_call: TRBJ2-3
cdr3_nt: TGCGCCAGCAGTCAACCCCTAGCGGGTTTTCCCTGTTTGGTAAACACAGATACGCAGTATTTT
cdr3_aa: CASSQPLAGFPCLVNTDTQYF

cdr3_length: 15
v_call: TRBV9
d_call: TRBD1
clone_size: NA
j_call: TRBJ1-5
cdr3_nt: TGTGCCAGCAGCCCGGGACAGCTCCAGGATCAGCCCCAGCATTTT
cdr3_aa: CASSPGQLQDQPQHF

cdr3_length: 14
v_call: TRBV6-1
d_call: NA
clone_size: medium-sized
j_call: TRBJ1-3
cdr3_nt: TGTGCCAGCACCAGAAACTACAGGGAAAGCACCATATATTTT
cdr3_aa: CASTRNYRESTIYF

cdr3_length: 17
v_call: TRBV28
d_call: NA
clone_size: NA
j_call: TRBJ1-4
cdr3_nt: TGTGCCAGCAGGGCGGCAGGGACCGTAACAACTAATGAAAAACTGTTTTTT
cdr3_aa: CASRAAGTVTTNEKLFF

cdr3_length: 11
v_call: TRBV29-1
d_call: NA
clone_size: NA
j_call: TRBJ1-2
cdr3_nt: TGCAGCGTTGAGGGGAGCTATGGCTACACCTTC
cdr3_aa: CSVEGSYGYTF

cdr3_length: 15
v_call: TRBV19
d_call: NA
clone_size: few
j_call: TRBJ2-1
cdr3_nt: TGTGCCAGTAGTAGCGGGGGCCACTCCTACAATGAGCAGTTCTTC
cdr3_aa: CASSSGGHSYNEQFF

cdr3_length: 13
v_call: TRBV11-2
d_call: TRBD1
clone_size: NA
j_call: TRBJ1-4
cdr3_nt: TGTGCCAGCAGGGACAGGGGCCATGAAAAACTGTTTTTT
cdr3_aa: CASRDRGHEKLFF

cdr3_length: 17
v_call: TRBV7-8
d_call: NA
clone_size: NA
j_call: TRBJ2-3
cdr3_nt: TGTGCCAGCAGCTTAGAACCCTTCGCGGGGGCTCAGGGTACGCAGTATTTT
cdr3_aa: CASSLEPFAGAQGTQYF

cdr3_length: 11
v_call: TRBV29-1
d_call: NA
clone_size: NA
j_call: TRBJ2-1
cdr3_nt: TGCAGCGTTTCCTCCTACAATGAGCAGTTCTTC
cdr3_aa: CSVSSYNEQFF

cdr3_length: 17
v_call: TRBV9
d_call: NA
clone_size: NA
j_call: TRBJ2-2
cdr3_nt: TGTGCCAGCAGCGGTACACCCCTAAGAAGGAACACCGGGGAGCTGTTTTTT
cdr3_aa: CASSGTPLRRNTGELFF

cdr3_length: 16
v_call: TRBV6-5
d_call: NA
clone_size: NA
j_call: TRBJ1-6
cdr3_nt: TGTGCCAGCAGTTACTCGACCGGGCGTATGAGGACACCCCTCCACTTT
cdr3_aa: CASSYSTGRMRTPLHF

cdr3_length: 14
v_call: TRBV6-6
d_call: NA
clone_size: few
j_call: TRBJ1-2
cdr3_nt: TGTGCCAGCAGTTACTCGGTACAGGACTATGGCTACACCTTC
cdr3_aa: CASSYSVQDYGYTF

cdr3_length: 13
v_call: TRBV30
d_call: NA
clone_size: NA
j_call: TRBJ1-6
cdr3_nt: TGTGCCTGGAGTTCAGGGCTCAATTCACCCCTCCACTTT
cdr3_aa: CAWSSGLNSPLHF

cdr3_length: 15
v_call: TRBV11-2
d_call: NA
clone_size: few
j_call: TRBJ1-3
cdr3_nt: TGTGCCAGCAGCTTAGGGGGGTACTCTGGAAACACCATATATTTT
cdr3_aa: CASSLGGYSGNTIYF

cdr3_length: 15
v_call: TRBV7-2
d_call: NA
clone_size: once
j_call: TRBJ1-3
cdr3_nt: TGTGCCAGCAGCCCCGAGGTCGGGGCTGGAAACACCATATATTTT
cdr3_aa: CASSPEVGAGNTIYF

cdr3_length: 13
v_call: TRBV10-3
d_call: NA
clone_size: NA
j_call: TRBJ2-7
cdr3_nt: TGTGCCATCAGCCCCAGCCAGGATCACGAGCAGTACTTC
cdr3_aa: CAISPSQDHEQYF

cdr3_length: 15
v_call: TRBV7-2
d_call: NA
clone_size: NA
j_call: TRBJ2-5
cdr3_nt: TGTGCCAGCAGCTTAGTTAGCGGACAGCAAGAGACCCAGTACTTC
cdr3_aa: CASSLVSGQQETQYF

cdr3_length: 13
v_call: TRBV2
d_call: NA
clone_size: medium-sized
j_call: TRBJ1-1
cdr3_nt: TGTGCCAGCAAGAAGGGGATGAACACTGAAGCTTTCTTT
cdr3_aa: CASKKGMNTEAFF

cdr3_length: 15
v_call: TRBV7-5
d_call: NA
clone_size: NA
j_call: TRBJ1-1
cdr3_nt: TGTGCCAGAAGCTTAATTGACAGGGGGATCTCTGAAGCTTTCTTT
cdr3_aa: CARSLIDRGISEAFF

cdr3_length: 12
v_call: TRBV19
d_call: TRBD1
clone_size: NA
j_call: TRBJ2-1
cdr3_nt: TGTGCCAGCACGGGACAGGGGGGAGAGCAGTTCTTC
cdr3_aa: CASTGQGGEQFF

cdr3_length: 15
v_call: TRBV16
d_call: NA
clone_size: NA
j_call: TRBJ1-5
cdr3_nt: TGTGCCAGCAGCCAATCGGGCCAGGGGATTCAGCCCCAGCATTTT
cdr3_aa: CASSQSGQGIQPQHF

cdr3_length: 16
v_call: TRBV4-3
d_call: TRBD2
clone_size: NA
j_call: TRBJ2-3
cdr3_nt: TGCGCCAGCAGCTCCAATAGACACGCGGGGGCAGATACGCAGTATTTT
cdr3_aa: CASSSNRHAGADTQYF

cdr3_length: 17
v_call: TRBV5-6
d_call: NA
clone_size: NA
j_call: TRBJ2-2
cdr3_nt: TGTGCCAGCAGCTTGGGGGGAGCCGGATCGTTCACCGGGGAGCTGTTTTTT
cdr3_aa: CASSLGGAGSFTGELFF

cdr3_length: 14
v_call: TRBV4-1
d_call: NA
clone_size: NA
j_call: TRBJ1-2
cdr3_nt: TGCGCCAGCAGCCAAGTTGGACCAGGGGATGGCTACACCTTC
cdr3_aa: CASSQVGPGDGYTF

cdr3_length: 15
v_call: TRBV4-3
d_call: NA
clone_size: NA
j_call: TRBJ2-1
cdr3_nt: TGCGCCAGCAGCCGCGGGACAGTCTCCTACAATGAGCAGTTCTTC
cdr3_aa: CASSRGTVSYNEQFF

cdr3_length: 17
v_call: TRBV11-2
d_call: NA
clone_size: NA
j_call: TRBJ2-2
cdr3_nt: TGTGCCAGCAGCTTATTTCCGGACAGCGAGAACACCGGGGAGCTGTTTTTT
cdr3_aa: CASSLFPDSENTGELFF